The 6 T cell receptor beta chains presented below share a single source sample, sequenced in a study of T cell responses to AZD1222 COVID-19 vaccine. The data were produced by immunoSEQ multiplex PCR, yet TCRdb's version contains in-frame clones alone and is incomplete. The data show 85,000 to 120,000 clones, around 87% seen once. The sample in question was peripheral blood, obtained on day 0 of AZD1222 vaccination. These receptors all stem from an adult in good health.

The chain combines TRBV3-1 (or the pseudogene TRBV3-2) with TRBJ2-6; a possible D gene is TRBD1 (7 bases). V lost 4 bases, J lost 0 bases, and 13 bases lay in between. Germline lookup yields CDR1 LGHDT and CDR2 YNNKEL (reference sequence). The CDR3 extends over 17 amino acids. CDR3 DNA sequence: TGTGCCAGCAGCCGCGGGACAGTGAACTCTGGGGCCAACGTCCTGACTTTC. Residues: CASSRGTVNSGANVLTF.

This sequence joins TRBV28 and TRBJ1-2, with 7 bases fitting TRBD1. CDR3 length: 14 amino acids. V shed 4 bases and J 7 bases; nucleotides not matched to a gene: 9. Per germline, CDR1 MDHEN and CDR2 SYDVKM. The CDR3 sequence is CASSSPGQYTGYTF. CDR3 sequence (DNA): TGTGCCAGCAGTTCCCCGGGACAGTATACTGGCTACACCTTC.

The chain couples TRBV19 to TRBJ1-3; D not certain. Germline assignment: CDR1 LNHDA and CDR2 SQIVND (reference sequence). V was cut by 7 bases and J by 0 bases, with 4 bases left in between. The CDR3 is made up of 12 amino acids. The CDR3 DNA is TGTGCCAGTAAGGCCTCTGGAAACACCATATATTTT. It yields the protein CASKASGNTIYF. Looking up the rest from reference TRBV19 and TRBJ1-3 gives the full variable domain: DGGITQSPKYLFRKEGQNVTLSCEQNLNHDAMYWYRQDPGQGLRLIYYSQIVNDFQKGDIAEGYSVSREKKESFPLTVTSAQKNPTAFYLCASKASGNTIYFGEGSWLTVV.

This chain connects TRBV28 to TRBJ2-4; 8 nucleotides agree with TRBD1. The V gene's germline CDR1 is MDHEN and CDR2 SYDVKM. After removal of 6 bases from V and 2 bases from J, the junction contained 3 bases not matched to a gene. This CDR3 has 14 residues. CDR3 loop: CASRHRGSKNIQYF. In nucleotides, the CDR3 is TGTGCCAGCAGGCACAGGGGGTCCAAAAACATTCAGTACTTC. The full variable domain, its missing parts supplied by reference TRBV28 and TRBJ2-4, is DVKVTQSSRYLVKRTGEKVFLECVQDMDHENMFWYRQDPGLGLRLIYFSYDVKMKEKGDIPEGYSVSREKKERFSLILESASTNQTSMYLCASRHRGSKNIQYFGAGTRLSVL.

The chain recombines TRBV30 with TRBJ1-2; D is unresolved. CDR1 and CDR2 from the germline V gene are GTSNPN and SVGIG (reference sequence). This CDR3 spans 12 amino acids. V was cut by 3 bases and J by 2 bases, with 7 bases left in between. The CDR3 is CAWRDPNYGYTF. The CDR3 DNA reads TGTGCCTGGAGAGACCCCAACTATGGCTACACCTTC.

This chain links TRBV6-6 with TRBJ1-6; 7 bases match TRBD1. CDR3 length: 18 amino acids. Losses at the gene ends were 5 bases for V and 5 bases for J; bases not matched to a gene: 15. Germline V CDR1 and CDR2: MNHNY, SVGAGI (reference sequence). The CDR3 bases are TGTGCCAGCAGTCAAAGGGACAGATGGGATTTAGATAATTCACCCCTCCACTTT. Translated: CASSQRDRWDLDNSPLHF.